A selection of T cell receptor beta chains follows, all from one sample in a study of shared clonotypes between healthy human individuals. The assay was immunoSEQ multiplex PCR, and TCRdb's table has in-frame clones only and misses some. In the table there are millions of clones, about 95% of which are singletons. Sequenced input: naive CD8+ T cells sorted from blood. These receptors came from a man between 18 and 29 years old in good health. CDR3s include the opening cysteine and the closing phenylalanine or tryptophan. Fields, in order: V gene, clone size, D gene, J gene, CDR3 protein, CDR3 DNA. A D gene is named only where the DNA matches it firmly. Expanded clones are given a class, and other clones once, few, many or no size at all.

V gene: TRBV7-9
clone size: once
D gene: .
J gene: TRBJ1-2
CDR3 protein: CASSPPGALRTGYTF
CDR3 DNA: TGTGCCAGCAGCCCCCCCGGGGCTCTCAGGACTGGCTACACCTTC

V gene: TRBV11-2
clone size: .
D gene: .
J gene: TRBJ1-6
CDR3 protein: CASSLGTQNSPLHF
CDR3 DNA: TGTGCCAGCAGCTTAGGAACCCAAAATTCACCCCTCCACTTT

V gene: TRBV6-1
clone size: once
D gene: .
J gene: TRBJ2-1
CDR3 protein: CASRRNEQFF
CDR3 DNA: TGTGCCAGCAGAAGGAATGAGCAGTTCTTC

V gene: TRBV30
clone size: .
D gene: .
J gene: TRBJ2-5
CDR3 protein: CASNGAAYQETQYF
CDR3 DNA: TGTGCCTCCAATGGAGCGGCCTACCAAGAGACCCAGTACTTC

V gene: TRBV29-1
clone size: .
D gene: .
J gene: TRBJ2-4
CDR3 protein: CSVGAGENIQYF
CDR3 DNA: TGCAGCGTAGGGGCAGGGGAAAACATTCAGTACTTC

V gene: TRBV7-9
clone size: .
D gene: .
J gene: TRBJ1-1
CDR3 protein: CASSSPASVGTEAFF
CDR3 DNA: TGTGCCAGCAGCTCCCCAGCCTCCGTTGGAACTGAAGCTTTCTTT

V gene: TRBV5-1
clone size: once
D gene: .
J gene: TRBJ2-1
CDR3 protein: CASELSRPGYNEQFF
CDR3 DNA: TGCGCCAGCGAGCTTTCTAGGCCTGGGTACAATGAGCAGTTCTTC

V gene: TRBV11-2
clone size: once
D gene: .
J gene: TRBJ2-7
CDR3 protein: CASSPYGDPYEQYF
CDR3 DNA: TGTGCCAGCAGCCCGTATGGGGACCCCTACGAGCAGTACTTC

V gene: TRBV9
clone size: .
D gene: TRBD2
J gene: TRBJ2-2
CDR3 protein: CASSSLLAGSPGGELFF
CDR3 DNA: TGTGCCAGCAGCTCACTCCTAGCGGGTTCACCAGGCGGGGAGCTGTTTTTT

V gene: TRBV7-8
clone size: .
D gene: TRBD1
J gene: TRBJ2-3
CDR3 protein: CASSYVAGQGTDTQYF
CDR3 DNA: TGTGCCAGCAGCTACGTGGCGGGACAGGGAACAGATACGCAGTATTTT

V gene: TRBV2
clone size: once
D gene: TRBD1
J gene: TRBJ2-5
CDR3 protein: CASRDLGTGRIETQYF
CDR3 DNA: TGTGCCAGCAGGGACCTCGGGACAGGGCGAATAGAGACCCAGTACTTC

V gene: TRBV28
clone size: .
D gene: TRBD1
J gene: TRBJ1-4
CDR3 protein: CASSPLDRDDEKLFF
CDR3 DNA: TGTGCCAGCAGTCCCCTAGACAGGGATGACGAAAAACTGTTTTTT

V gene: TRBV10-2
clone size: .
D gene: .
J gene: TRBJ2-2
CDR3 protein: CASSDREQGSTGELFF
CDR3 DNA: TGCGCCAGCAGTGATCGGGAACAGGGAAGCACCGGGGAGCTGTTTTTT

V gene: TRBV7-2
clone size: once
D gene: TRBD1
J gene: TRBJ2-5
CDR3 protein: CASSLDHWDSSRETQYF
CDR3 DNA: TGTGCCAGCAGCTTAGATCACTGGGACAGTTCAAGAGAGACCCAGTACTTC

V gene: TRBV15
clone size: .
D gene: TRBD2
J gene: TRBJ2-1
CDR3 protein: CATSRDGLAETYYDNEQFF
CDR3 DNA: TGTGCCACCAGCAGAGATGGGCTAGCGGAAACCTACTACGACAATGAGCAGTTCTTC

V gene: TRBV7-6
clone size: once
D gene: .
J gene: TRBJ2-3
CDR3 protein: CASSLSMDTQYF
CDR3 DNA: TGTGCCAGCAGCTTGTCTATGGATACGCAGTATTTT

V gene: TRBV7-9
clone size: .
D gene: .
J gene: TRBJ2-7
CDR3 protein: CASSPGGVLYEQYF
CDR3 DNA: TGTGCCAGCAGCCCAGGAGGGGTCCTCTACGAGCAGTACTTC

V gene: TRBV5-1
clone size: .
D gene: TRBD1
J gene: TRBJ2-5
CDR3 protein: CASSNIQGFQETQYF
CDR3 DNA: TGCGCCAGCAGCAATATACAGGGGTTCCAAGAGACCCAGTACTTC

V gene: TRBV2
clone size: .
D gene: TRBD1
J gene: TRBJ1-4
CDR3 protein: CASNGNEDREWANEKLFF
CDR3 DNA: TGTGCCAGCAATGGGAATGAGGACAGGGAATGGGCTAATGAAAAACTGTTTTTT

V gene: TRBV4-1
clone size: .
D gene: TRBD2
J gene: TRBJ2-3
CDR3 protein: CASSQAGGGQTQYF
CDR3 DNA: TGCGCCAGCAGCCAGGCGGGGGGGGGACAAACGCAGTATTTT

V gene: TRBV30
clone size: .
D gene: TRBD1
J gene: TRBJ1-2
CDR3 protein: CAWSFSGTGGSYGYTF
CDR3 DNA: TGTGCCTGGAGTTTCTCCGGGACAGGGGGAAGCTATGGCTACACCTTC

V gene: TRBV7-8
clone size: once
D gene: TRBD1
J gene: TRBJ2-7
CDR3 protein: CASSLSPRTGGYEQYF
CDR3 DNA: TGTGCCAGCAGCTTAAGCCCGAGGACAGGGGGCTACGAGCAGTACTTC

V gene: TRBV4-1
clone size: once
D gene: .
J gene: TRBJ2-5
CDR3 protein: CAGSQEGLQETQYF
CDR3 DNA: TGCGCCGGCAGCCAAGAGGGACTTCAAGAGACCCAGTACTTC